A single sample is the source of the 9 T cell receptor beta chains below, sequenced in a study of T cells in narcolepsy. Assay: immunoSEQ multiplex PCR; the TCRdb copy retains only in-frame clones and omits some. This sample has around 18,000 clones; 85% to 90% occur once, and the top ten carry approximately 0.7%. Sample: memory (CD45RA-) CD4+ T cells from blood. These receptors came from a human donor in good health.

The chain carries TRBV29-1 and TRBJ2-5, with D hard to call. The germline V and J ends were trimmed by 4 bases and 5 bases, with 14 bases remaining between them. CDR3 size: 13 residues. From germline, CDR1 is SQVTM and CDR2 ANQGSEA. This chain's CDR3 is CSVVESTLETQYF. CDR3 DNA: TGCAGCGTTGTGGAGAGCACCCTTGAGACCCAGTACTTC.

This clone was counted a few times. CDR3 nucleotide sequence: TGTGCCAGCAGCGAGGACTTGGGACTCTACAATGAGCAGTTCTTC. Translation gives CASSEDLGLYNEQFF. The V and J genes are TRBV6-1 and TRBJ2-1, with D perhaps TRBD2 (6 bases). The CDR3 consists of 15 residues. CDR1 and CDR2 from the germline V gene are MNHNS and SASEGT. Trimming removed 6 bases from V and 3 bases from J, with 15 bases in between.

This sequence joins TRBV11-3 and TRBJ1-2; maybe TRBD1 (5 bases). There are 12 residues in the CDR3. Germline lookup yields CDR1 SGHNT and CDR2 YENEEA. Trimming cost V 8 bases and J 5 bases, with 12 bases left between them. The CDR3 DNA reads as TGTGCCAGCTCGACAGACGGATATGGCTACACCTTC. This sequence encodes CASSTDGYGYTF.

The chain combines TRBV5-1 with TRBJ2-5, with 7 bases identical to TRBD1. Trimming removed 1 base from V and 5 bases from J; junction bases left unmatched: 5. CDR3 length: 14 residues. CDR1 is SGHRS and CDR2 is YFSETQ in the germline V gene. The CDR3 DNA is TGCGCCAGCAGCTTGACGAGGGGGCGCGAGACCCAGTACTTC. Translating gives CASSLTRGRETQYF.

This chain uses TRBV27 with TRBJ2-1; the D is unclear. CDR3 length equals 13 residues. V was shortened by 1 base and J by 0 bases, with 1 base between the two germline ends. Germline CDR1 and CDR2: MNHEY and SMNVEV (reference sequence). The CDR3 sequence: CASSLFSYNEQFF. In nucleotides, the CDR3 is TGTGCCAGCAGTTTATTCTCCTACAATGAGCAGTTCTTC.

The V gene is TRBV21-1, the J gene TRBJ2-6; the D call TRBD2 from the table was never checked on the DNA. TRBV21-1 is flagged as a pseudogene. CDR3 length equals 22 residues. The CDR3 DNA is TGTGCCAGCAGCAAAGCCCCGAAGACTAGCGGGAGAAGTGTGTCTGGGGCCAACGTCCTGACTTTC. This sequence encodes CASSKAPKTSGRSVSGANVLTF.

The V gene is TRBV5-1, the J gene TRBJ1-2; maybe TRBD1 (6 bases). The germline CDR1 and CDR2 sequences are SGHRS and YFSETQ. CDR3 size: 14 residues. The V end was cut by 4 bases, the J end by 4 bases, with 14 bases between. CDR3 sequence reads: CASSADSLLYGYTF. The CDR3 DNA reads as TGCGCCAGCAGCGCGGACAGTCTACTCTATGGCTACACCTTC.

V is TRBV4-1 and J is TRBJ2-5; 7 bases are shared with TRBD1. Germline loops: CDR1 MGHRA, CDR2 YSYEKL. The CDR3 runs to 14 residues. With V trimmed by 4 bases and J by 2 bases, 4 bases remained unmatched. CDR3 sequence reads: CASSLGTAQETQYF. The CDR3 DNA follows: TGCGCCAGCAGCCTAGGGACAGCACAAGAGACCCAGTACTTC.

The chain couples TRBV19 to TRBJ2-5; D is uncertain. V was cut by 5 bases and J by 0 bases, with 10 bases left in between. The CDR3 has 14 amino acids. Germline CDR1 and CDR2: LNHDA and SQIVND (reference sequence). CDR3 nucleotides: TGTGCCAGTAGTCCCCGCGATTACCAAGAGACCCAGTACTTC. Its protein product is CASSPRDYQETQYF.